This TCR beta chain originates from a study of a mutant IDH1 vaccine in newly diagnosed glioma. Study information: The patients were given eight vaccinations, one each in weeks 1, 3, 5, 7, 11, 15, 19 and 23.

The CDR3 totals 13 residues. V was shortened by 7 bases and J by 6 bases, with 15 bases between the two germline ends. Germline V gene sequence: CDR1 SQVTM, CDR2 ANQGSEA. The time point: week 23, last vaccination. Doses of 300 ug of mutant IDH1 20-mer peptide were given with topical imiquimod. Produced via immunoSEQ multiplex PCR; TCRdb's table is partial and in-frame only. The sample gives 70,000 to 95,000 clones, around 85% of which show up once; roughly 0.81% is in the top ten. Turning to this clone: What it recognizes is unknown.

The TCR sequence derives from a woman in her fifties or sixties with glioma. This chain connects TRBV29-1 to TRBJ2-2, with a tentative D call TRBD1 (6 bases). Source: PBMCs, taken from a glioma patient whose treatment included an IDH1 peptide vaccine. In nucleotides, the CDR3 is TGCAGCGGCCTTCAGGGGCAGGCCGGGGAGCTGTTTTTT. Translated, it gives CSGLQGQAGELFF.